This TCR beta chain was captured by sequencing in a study of CD8 T cells in ankylosing spondylitis. The germline V gene has CDR1 SEHNR and CDR2 FQNEAQ (reference sequence). The CDR3 contains 14 residues. The trim removed 5 bases at V and 8 bases at J, leaving 9 bases unmatched. A remark on this clonotype: Its antigen is not identified.

TCRdb itself ran the 5' RACE reads through MiXCR, one entry per CDR3 protein. The data show roughly 700,000 distinct CDR3 sequences, 15% to 20% seen once. General study findings and limits: Typical of ankylosing spondylitis blood, it appeared, was a TCR beta motif of several highly homologous variants. Clones tied to disease were said to be significantly enriched in matched ankylosing spondylitis synovial fluid. Disease-linked clones bore a CD8+ phenotype and were relatively rare in peripheral blood.

The receptor was isolated from a male donor with ankylosing spondylitis. The genes are TRBV7-9 and TRBJ2-1; 7 nucleotides line up with TRBD2. The specimen sequenced was blood, either unsorted or a sorted T cell fraction (not recorded which). This CDR3 is CASSPGRAGHEQFF. The CDR3, as DNA: TGTGCCAGCAGCCCAGGGAGGGCCGGGCATGAGCAGTTCTTC.